A single sample gave rise to the 8 T cell receptor beta chains below, sequenced in a study of blood T cell repertoires in COVID-19. Sequenced by immunoSEQ multiplex PCR; TCRdb stores in-frame clones only, minus some. The table has fewer than 350,000 clones, 86% seen once. Sample: peripheral blood. These receptor sequences come from a woman aged 30 to 39 with COVID-19, enrolled during active disease.

The V gene is TRBV6-4, the J gene TRBJ1-2, with TRBD1 matching over 10 bases. This CDR3 comprises 14 residues. V shed 2 bases, J shed 4 bases, and the junction held 1 base outside the gene matches. In germline, CDR1 is MRHNA, CDR2 SNTAGT. The DNA for the CDR3 is TGTGCCAGCAGTGACGGGACAGGGGCCTATGGCTACACCTTC. Translating it yields CASSDGTGAYGYTF.

The chain links TRBV4-1 to TRBJ2-7; D is unresolved. Germline CDR1 reads MGHRA; CDR2 reads YSYEKL. Trimming removed 1 base from V and 2 bases from J, with 12 bases in between. CDR3 size: 15 residues. The CDR3 bases are TGCGCCAGCAGCCAAGTCCTACTTGAGACCTACGAGCAGTACTTC. Translating gives CASSQVLLETYEQYF.

The J gene is TRBJ1-5, the V gene TRBV25-1; D is perhaps TRBD1 (6 bases). V gave up 3 bases and J gave up 2 bases, with 11 bases separating them. Looked up from germline, CDR1 is MGHDK and CDR2 is SYGVNS. CDR3 length equals 15 residues. The CDR3 protein is CASSDQQGGNQPQHF. The CDR3 DNA sequence: TGTGCCAGCAGTGATCAACAGGGTGGCAATCAGCCCCAGCATTTT.

The V gene is TRBV27, the J gene TRBJ2-7; 7 bases agree with TRBD2. The junction had 5 bases not matched to a gene; V was cut back by 3 bases and J by 0 bases. This CDR3 spans 15 amino acids. Germline V gene lookup returns CDR1 MNHEY and CDR2 SMNVEV (reference sequence). The CDR3 coding sequence is TGTGCCAGCAGTTTTCGTGCGGGGGTCTCCTACGAGCAGTACTTC. Protein: CASSFRAGVSYEQYF.

The gene calls are TRBV28 and TRBJ1-2, with 11 bases fitting TRBD1. Germline assignment: CDR1 MDHEN and CDR2 SYDVKM. J gave up 9 bases and V 5 bases, and 14 bases lay outside the gene matches. CDR3 length equals 16 residues. The DNA of the CDR3 is TGTGCCAGCAGTACCCCGGGACAGGGGGAGGGGAACAGCTACACCTTC. This gives the protein CASSTPGQGEGNSYTF.

The chain links TRBV29-1 to TRBJ1-1; possible D gene TRBD1, 5 bases. V was clipped by 7 bases and J by 1 base, with 7 bases between them. Per germline, CDR1 SQVTM and CDR2 ANQGSEA. CDR3 length: 11 amino acids. The CDR3 region has the DNA TGCAGCGCCACAGGGAACACTGAAGCTTTCTTT. Its translation: CSATGNTEAFF.

The chain has TRBV4-1 and TRBJ2-5, with a possible D match to TRBD2 (5 bases). Germline V gene lookup returns CDR1 MGHRA and CDR2 YSYEKL. V lost 3 bases and J lost 5, with 13 bases in between. This CDR3 comprises 14 residues. CDR3 in DNA: TGCGCCAGCAGCCAGGGAGACCACGGGGAGACCCAGTACTTC. Its translation is CASSQGDHGETQYF.

The chain employs TRBV10-3 and TRBJ1-5, with 10 nucleotides matching TRBD1. The CDR3 is made up of 16 amino acids. CDR1 is ENHRY, CDR2 SYGVKD, per germline. J was trimmed by 0 bases and V by 6 bases; bases with no gene match: 5. The CDR3 DNA sequence: TGTGCCATCAGCTCGGGGACAGGGGATAGCAATCAGCCCCAGCATTTT. It codes for CAISSGTGDSNQPQHF.